This T cell receptor beta chain was sequenced during a study of Graves' ophthalmopathy and Graves' hyperthyroidism. The authors amplified TCR beta CDR3 regions, and they did so from RNA transcripts for repertoire sequencing. In the first round, RT-PCR was carried out with HTBI primers, and a multiplex PCR formed the second round. TCRdb re-called the multiplex PCR reads with MiXCR, one entry per CDR3 protein. The repertoire consists of 500,000 to 700,000 distinct CDR3 sequences, with 22% occurring once and the leading ten covering approximately 7%. CDR1 is SNHLY and CDR2 is FYNNEI in the germline V gene. V shed 6 bases, J shed 5 bases, and the junction held 8 bases outside the gene matches. The CDR3 consists of 14 residues. There are many counts of this clonotype.

This chain uses TRBV2 with TRBJ2-7; 9 nucleotides match TRBD1. The sequenced material came from peripheral blood. The sequence came from a woman between 18 and 30 years old with stable Graves' hyperthyroidism. Some clones in this sample may be carry-over from other donors' samples. The CDR3 region has the DNA TGTGCCAGCAGCCTACAGGGGGCGAAAAACGAGCAGTACTTC. This translates into CASSLQGAKNEQYF.